This TCR beta chain is from a study of T cells in Graves' hyperthyroidism and ophthalmopathy. This clonotype was counted ten times or more. Its target is unknown. Study-wide results and caveats: Peripheral blood also featured most of the thyroid clonotypes expanded above 0.001.

It was uncontrolled infection, other autoimmune disease, pregnancy or lactation that excluded patients. Germline V gene sequence: CDR1 GTSNPN, CDR2 SVGIG (reference sequence). Trimming took 1 base from V and 10 from J, leaving 16 bases between them. The CDR3 length is 13 residues. TCR beta CDR3 region amplification was performed from RNA transcripts. Initially, a first-round RT-PCR of the TCR CDR3 employed the HTBI primer set. MiXCR was run by TCRdb on the multiplex PCR reads, yielding one entry per CDR3 protein. Counted here are more than 500,000 distinct CDR3 sequences, 15% to 20% occurring once; the ten biggest clones make up roughly 29%.

This receptor was obtained from a woman in her twenties or thirties with Graves' ophthalmopathy. The material sequenced was blood. The chain is built from TRBV30 and TRBJ1-1; tentative D call: TRBD1 (5 bases). CDR3 sequence: CAWSGPWGDGAFF. Here the CDR3 DNA reads TGTGCCTGGAGTGGGCCGTGGGGGGATGGAGCTTTCTTT.